These T cell receptor beta chains were read from a single sample in a study of post-analysis software for immune sequencing data. TCRdb ran MiXCR on the PCR reads and lists one entry per CDR3 protein. This sample has roughly 600,000 distinct CDR3 sequences, with 44% found just once. The sample consisted of blood. Receptors originate from a girl under 18 with multiple sclerosis. The CDR3 runs from the conserved cysteine through the conserved F or W. Each record gives: CDR3 DNA, CDR3 protein, V gene, clone size, J gene, D gene. A D gene is named only where the DNA matches it firmly. Clone size is given for some rows only: seen once, a few or many times, or a class if the clone is expanded.

CDR3 DNA: TGTGCCATCAGTGAGCCGCAGGGGGGGGCTGAGCAGTTCTTC
CDR3 protein: CAISEPQGGAEQFF
V gene: TRBV10-3
clone size: few
J gene: TRBJ2-1
D gene: -

CDR3 DNA: TGTGCCATCGGACGTCCGGGACAGGGTAGCTACGAGCAGTACTTC
CDR3 protein: CAIGRPGQGSYEQYF
V gene: TRBV12-3/TRBV12-4
clone size: -
J gene: TRBJ2-7
D gene: TRBD1

CDR3 DNA: TGTGCCAGCAGTTACGACCTAGGGGGAGGGCCTATTACAGATACGCAGTATTTT
CDR3 protein: CASSYDLGGGPITDTQYF
V gene: TRBV6-2/TRBV6-3
clone size: -
J gene: TRBJ2-3
D gene: -

CDR3 DNA: TGCGCCAGCAGCTTCCCTCCCGTACAAACCACAGATACGCAGTATTTT
CDR3 protein: CASSFPPVQTTDTQYF
V gene: TRBV5-1
clone size: -
J gene: TRBJ2-3
D gene: -

CDR3 DNA: TGTGCCAGCAGCTTAGCCTATTACCGGACTGAATTCCCCACAGATACGCAGTATTTT
CDR3 protein: CASSLAYYRTEFPTDTQYF
V gene: TRBV7-6
clone size: -
J gene: TRBJ2-3
D gene: -

CDR3 DNA: TGTGCCAGCAGCTTTTTAGCACTAGCGGGACAAGAGCAGTTCTTC
CDR3 protein: CASSFLALAGQEQFF
V gene: TRBV11-2
clone size: -
J gene: TRBJ2-1
D gene: TRBD2

CDR3 DNA: TGTGCCAGCAGTTCCTTTAACCTCAGGGAGCCCCAGCATTTT
CDR3 protein: CASSSFNLREPQHF
V gene: TRBV12-3/TRBV12-4
clone size: -
J gene: TRBJ1-5
D gene: -

CDR3 DNA: TGTGCCAGCAGTTTAACTAGCAGTCCCCCCAGTGCGGCCCAGTACTTC
CDR3 protein: CASSLTSSPPSAAQYF
V gene: TRBV12-3/TRBV12-4
clone size: -
J gene: TRBJ2-5
D gene: -

CDR3 DNA: TGCAGTGCGTTGGGGCTAAGGGACACGCAGTATTTT
CDR3 protein: CSALGLRDTQYF
V gene: TRBV20-1
clone size: -
J gene: TRBJ2-3
D gene: -

CDR3 DNA: TGCAGTGCTCGAGAGGTCCAGGGGAACGTCTACGAGCAGTACTTC
CDR3 protein: CSAREVQGNVYEQYF
V gene: TRBV20-1
clone size: -
J gene: TRBJ2-7
D gene: -

CDR3 DNA: TGTGCCAGCAGCTTCGACAGGGGCCATGAGCAGTTCTTC
CDR3 protein: CASSFDRGHEQFF
V gene: TRBV5-6
clone size: -
J gene: TRBJ2-1
D gene: TRBD1

CDR3 DNA: TGTGCCAGCAGTTTGGTTTCGGAGATTGGGAGGCAGTTCTTC
CDR3 protein: CASSLVSEIGRQFF
V gene: TRBV12-3/TRBV12-4
clone size: -
J gene: TRBJ2-1
D gene: -

CDR3 DNA: TGTGCCATCAGTGATTCGGCTAGCGGGGTCCAAGAGACCCAGTACTTC
CDR3 protein: CAISDSASGVQETQYF
V gene: TRBV10-3
clone size: -
J gene: TRBJ2-5
D gene: TRBD2

CDR3 DNA: TGTGCCAGCAGCTATAGTGAGCGGGAGTCCTCCTACGAGCAGTACTTC
CDR3 protein: CASSYSERESSYEQYF
V gene: TRBV7-9
clone size: few
J gene: TRBJ2-7
D gene: TRBD2

CDR3 DNA: TGCGCCGGCAGCTATTACAGGGGGAATAGCTACAATGAGCAGTTCTTC
CDR3 protein: CAGSYYRGNSYNEQFF
V gene: TRBV5-1
clone size: -
J gene: TRBJ2-1
D gene: TRBD1

CDR3 DNA: TGCAGCGTTGAAGGTCAGGGGGCGTACTACGAGCAGTACTTC
CDR3 protein: CSVEGQGAYYEQYF
V gene: TRBV29-1
clone size: many
J gene: TRBJ2-7
D gene: TRBD1

CDR3 DNA: TGTGCCAGCAGCCAGATCACTGCGTCGGACCATCTGCTGGGTGAGCAGTTCTTC
CDR3 protein: CASSQITASDHLLGEQFF
V gene: TRBV4-2
clone size: once
J gene: TRBJ2-1
D gene: -

CDR3 DNA: TGCAGCGTTGGACTGTCTAGGTATACGCAGTATTTT
CDR3 protein: CSVGLSRYTQYF
V gene: TRBV29-1
clone size: few
J gene: TRBJ2-3
D gene: -